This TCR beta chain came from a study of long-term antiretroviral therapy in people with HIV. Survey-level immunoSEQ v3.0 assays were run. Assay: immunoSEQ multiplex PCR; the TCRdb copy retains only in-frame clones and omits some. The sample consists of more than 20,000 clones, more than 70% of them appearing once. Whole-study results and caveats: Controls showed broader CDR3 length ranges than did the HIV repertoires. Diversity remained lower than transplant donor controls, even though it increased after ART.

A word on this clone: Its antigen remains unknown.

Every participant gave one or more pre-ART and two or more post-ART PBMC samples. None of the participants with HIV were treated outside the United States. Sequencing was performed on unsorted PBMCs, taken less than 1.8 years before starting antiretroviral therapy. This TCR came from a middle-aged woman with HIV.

The CDR3 is CAISGTSLEQYF. The CDR3 bases are TGTGCCATCAGCGGGACTAGCCTCGAGCAGTACTTC. The chain recombines TRBV10-3 with TRBJ2-7, with 9 nucleotides matching TRBD2. This CDR3 is built from 12 residues. Trimming removed 6 bases from V and 6 bases from J; junction bases left unmatched: 3. Germline CDR1 reads ENHRY; CDR2 reads SYGVKD.